This record concerns one T cell receptor beta chain sequence. What it recognizes is unknown. This entry belongs to a study of regulatory T cells in long-lasting Graves disease. General study results and limits: Among the persistent patients, some 2,900 public clonotypes were shared, more than the approximately 1,000 shared among new patients.

Construction of TCR beta libraries relied on iRepertoire HTBI primers and on Arm-PCR targeting CDR3 regions. TCRdb fed the multiplex PCR reads into MiXCR, producing one record per CDR3 protein. This table holds about 660,000 distinct CDR3 sequences, about 30% found once. Time point denoted: persistent/refractory GD, antithyroid drugs over 5 years with positive TRAb. RNA isolated from PBMCs was used to make the TCR library. Trimming removed 6 bases from V and 4 bases from J; junction bases left unmatched: 8. Germline V gives CDR1 DFQATT, CDR2 SNEGSKA (reference sequence). This CDR3 region has 14 residues.

The chain combines TRBV20-1 with TRBJ2-1, with TRBD2 matching 8 bases. The sample in question was peripheral blood mononuclear cells (PBMCs), obtained when the disease was refractory, from a patient treated with antithyroid drugs. The sequence was obtained from a female donor with Graves disease. The CDR3 nucleotides read TGCAGTGCCCCCGGGACTAGTAGGTACAATGAGCAGTTCTTC. This encodes CSAPGTSRYNEQFF.